These 2 T cell receptor beta chains came from one sample sequenced in a study of T-cell reconstitution after alpha-beta-depleted transplantation in children listed by TCRdb under 2016. The library was obtained by PCR. The reads were generated on an Illumina HiSeq 2500. TCR libraries were prepared with molecular barcoding, using unique molecular identifiers to normalize TCRbeta repertoire quantification. The public reads were run again by TCRdb, first through fastp at Q25 and then through MiXCR, and only productive beta chains were kept. When rows share a CDR3 protein, they turn into one entry using the most common DNA and genes. The sample profile shows about a million distinct CDR3 sequences; roughly 29% of them were found once. More than 25% of the sample is taken by the ten largest. Per the publication, the treatment or condition label means: allogeneic hematopoietic cell transplantation with graft depleted of TCRalphabeta T cells and CD19 B cells.

The source was PBMCs, mostly from graft donor cells, collected 360 days after TCRalphabeta/CD19-depleted stem cell transplant. Receptors were obtained from a boy younger than two who had a stem cell transplant for SCID, so the T cells may come from the graft donor.

The genes are TRBV6-1 and TRBJ1-5, with D possibly TRBD1 on 6 matching bases. This CDR3 region has 14 residues. Germline V lookup: CDR1 MNHNS, CDR2 SASEGT. V lost 2 bases and J lost 5, with 10 bases in between. The CDR3 here is CASSENRVYQPQHF. For the CDR3, the DNA is TGTGCCAGCAGTGAAAACAGGGTGTATCAGCCCCAGCATTTT.

This clonotype came up many times. The J gene is TRBJ1-1, the V gene TRBV18; no reliable D call. The CDR3 spans 12 residues. Germline CDR1 is KGHSH and CDR2 is LQKENI. The ends were cut back, 3 bases at V and 5 bases at J, with 7 bases in the middle. The CDR3 nucleotides are TGTGCCAGCTCACCCGGAAGAACTGAAGCTTTCTTT. It yields the protein CASSPGRTEAFF. Variable domain in full (rest from reference TRBV18 and TRBJ1-1): NAGVMQNPRHLVRRRGQEARLRCSPMKGHSHVYWYRQLPEEGLKFMVYLQKENIIDESGMPKERFSAEFPKEGPSILRIQQVVRGDSAAYFCASSPGRTEAFFGQGTRLTVV.